This T cell receptor (beta chain) is from a study of blood T cells in healthy people across ages. The authors ran a second PCR of about 7 to 11 cycles using a sample-barcoded 5' primer and a J-beta primer mix. TCRdb recomputed calls from the 5' RACE reads with MiXCR, one row per CDR3 protein. The sample has almost 1 million distinct CDR3 sequences, 51% seen once. Extracted total RNA amounted to at least 5.5 micrograms for each sample. V gave up 1 base and J gave up 6 bases, with 13 bases separating them. Germline CDR1 MDHEN, CDR2 SYDVKM. There are 15 residues in the CDR3. The chain has TRBV28 and TRBJ1-5; a weak D match, TRBD1 (5 bases). This TCR derives from a woman aged 55-69 years in good health. Sequencing was carried out using blood. CDR3 sequence: CASSLSGDGTQPQHF. CDR3 DNA sequence: TGTGCCAGCAGTTTATCCGGGGACGGCACTCAGCCCCAGCATTTT.